These 29 T cell receptor beta chains came from one sample sequenced in a study of blood T cell repertoires in COVID-19. Clones were read by immunoSEQ multiplex PCR, and TCRdb kept only the in-frame ones, dropping some. The sample comprises 15,000 to 20,000 clones, just over 85% of which are singletons, and about 2.5% rests with the top ten. Input material: peripheral blood. These receptors all come from a human donor in a cohort sampled during active COVID-19.

A word on this clone: Other DNA sequences from this sample encode an identical CDR3 as well. The chain uses TRBV12-3 or TRBV12-4 and TRBJ1-1; 7 nucleotides agree with TRBD1. V dropped 5 bases and J dropped 7; count of bases not matched to a gene: 4. The length of the CDR3 is 12 residues. The CDR3, as DNA: TGTGCCAGCAGTGAAGGACAGGATGAAGCTTTCTTT. Translation: CASSEGQDEAFF.

The chain combines TRBV20-1 with TRBJ2-1; 7 nucleotides match TRBD2. V shed 3 bases and J 7 bases; nucleotides not matched to a gene: 9. Germline CDR1 is DFQATT and CDR2 is SNEGSKA (reference sequence). The CDR3 consists of 14 residues. CDR3 in amino acids: CSASPSGKGNEQFF. CDR3 coding DNA: TGCAGTGCTAGTCCCAGCGGGAAAGGGAATGAGCAGTTCTTC.

The V gene is TRBV11-2, the J gene TRBJ2-3, with TRBD2 identical over 8 bases. Trimming at V came to 5 bases and at J to 0 bases, leaving 10 bases not matched to a gene. CDR1 is SGHAT, CDR2 FQNNGV, per germline. The CDR3 is made up of 17 amino acids. DNA for the CDR3: TGTGCCAGCAGCCGCATACGGGGGGGCCCTAGCACAGATACGCAGTATTTT. Translating gives CASSRIRGGPSTDTQYF.

This chain connects TRBV7-2 to TRBJ2-1, with 8 nucleotides matching TRBD2. The CDR3 has 15 amino acids. Germline CDR1 reads SGHTA; CDR2 reads FQGNSA. Trimming removed 5 bases from V and 1 base from J; junction bases left unmatched: 4. CDR3 amino acids: CASSASGSSYNEQFF. CDR3 nucleotide sequence: TGTGCCAGCAGCGCAAGCGGGAGTTCCTACAATGAGCAGTTCTTC.

This chain uses TRBV3-1 (or the pseudogene TRBV3-2) with TRBJ1-5, with no clear D. Between the trimmed V and J ends, which lost 2 bases and 5 bases, there was a span of 7 bases. Germline values: CDR1 LGHDT, CDR2 YNNKEL (reference sequence). The CDR3 spans 13 residues. The CDR3 protein is CASSQRRDQPQHF. In DNA, the CDR3 is TGTGCCAGCAGCCAAAGGAGGGATCAGCCCCAGCATTTT.

The chain employs TRBV28 and TRBJ1-5; no clear D. The CDR3 runs to 13 residues. Looked up from germline, CDR1 is MDHEN and CDR2 is SYDVKM. V gave up 6 bases and J gave up 7 bases, with 13 bases separating them. This CDR3 is CASSPRTVQPQHF. CDR3 DNA sequence: TGTGCCAGCAGCCCGCGTACCGTACAGCCCCAGCATTTT.

The rearrangement links TRBV29-1 to TRBJ2-7, with TRBD1 identical over 7 bases. This CDR3 has 13 amino acids. The V gene end was trimmed by 4 bases and the J gene end by 3 bases; junction bases not matched to a gene: 6. The germline V gene has CDR1 SQVTM and CDR2 ANQGSEA. The CDR3 here is CSVAGGLGYEQYF. The CDR3 bases are TGCAGCGTTGCAGGGGGTCTTGGCTACGAGCAGTACTTC.

This clone was observed a single time. Germline is not matched at one junction end, which may reflect a read error. This chain connects TRBV6-5 to TRBJ1-2; D unresolved. Germline CDR1 reads MNHEY; CDR2 reads SVGAGI. The CDR3 runs to 10 residues. CDR3: CASSYYGYTF. In DNA, the CDR3 is TGTGCCAGCAGCTACTATGGCTACACCTTC.

This clone appeared a single time. The genes are TRBV5-1 and TRBJ1-3; 11 bases are a match to TRBD1. The CDR3 sequence is 17 residues long. With 4 bases clipped from V and 2 bases from J, the junction kept 8 bases outside the gene matches. The V gene's germline CDR1 is SGHRS and CDR2 YFSETQ. The CDR3 DNA follows: TGCGCCAGCAGCCCAACCCCGGGACAGGGGGCTGGAAACACCATATATTTT. This encodes CASSPTPGQGAGNTIYF.

The chain uses TRBV6-2 or TRBV6-3 and TRBJ2-7, with 8 bases fitting TRBD2. Germline V gene sequence: CDR1 MNHEY, CDR2 SVGEGT. CDR3 length: 14 amino acids. V shed 6 bases and J 3 bases; nucleotides not matched to a gene: 7. The CDR3 DNA follows: TGTGCCAGCAGCGCGACTAGCGATTACTACGAGCAGTACTTC. It yields the protein CASSATSDYYEQYF.

The gene calls are TRBV2 and TRBJ1-2, with TRBD1 as a possible D gene (6 bases). V gave up 6 bases and J gave up 1 base, with 15 bases separating them. CDR1 SNHLY and CDR2 FYNNEI come from the germline V gene. CDR3 length: 15 residues. CDR3 in DNA: TGTGCCAGCAGCTTAGGGAGGGGGTTTAACTATGGCTACACCTTC. It codes for CASSLGRGFNYGYTF.

The chain links TRBV6-1 to TRBJ2-5; 10 bases are a match to TRBD2. V lost 3 bases to trimming and J lost 5 bases; unmatched junction nucleotides: 15. The germline V gene has CDR1 MNHNS and CDR2 SASEGT. This CDR3 region has 18 residues. Here the CDR3 reads CASSEALAGAASGETQYF. The CDR3 bases are TGTGCCAGCAGTGAGGCCCTAGCGGGGGCCGCCAGTGGCGAGACCCAGTACTTC.

This clone was seen once. This chain joins TRBV13 and TRBJ1-4; D is unclear. The CDR3 totals 14 residues. Germline assignment: CDR1 PRHDT and CDR2 FYEKMQ (reference sequence). V was shortened by 5 bases and J by 8 bases, with 15 bases between the two germline ends. The DNA of the CDR3 is TGTGCCAGCAGCCCCACTAACCCCAGAGAAAAACTGTTTTTT. This encodes CASSPTNPREKLFF.

The chain joins TRBV21-1 to TRBJ1-4; whether TRBD1, the table's D call, matches the DNA was not checked. TRBV21-1 is a pseudogene segment. CDR3 length: 15 residues. This CDR3 reads CASSKVGESNEKLFF. The CDR3 DNA reads as TGTGCCAGCAGCAAAGTAGGGGAATCGAATGAAAAACTGTTTTTT.

This rearrangement joins TRBV6-5 to TRBJ2-4; 8 positions match TRBD1. The CDR3 sequence is 14 residues long. Per the germline V gene, CDR1 is MNHEY and CDR2 is SVGAGI. Losses at the gene ends were 5 bases for V and 2 bases for J; bases not matched to a gene: 2. The CDR3 protein is CASSRTGTKNIQYF. The CDR3, as DNA: TGTGCCAGCAGTCGGACAGGGACCAAAAACATTCAGTACTTC.

This rearrangement joins TRBV18 to TRBJ2-7, with no clear D. V lost 3 bases and J 0 bases, leaving 6 bases between the germline ends. This CDR3 is built from 13 residues. CDR1 and CDR2 from the germline V gene are KGHSH and LQKENI. The CDR3 sequence: CASSPTGSYEQYF. In DNA form, the CDR3 reads TGTGCCAGCTCACCGACTGGCTCCTACGAGCAGTACTTC.

The gene calls are TRBV15 and TRBJ2-2; 10 bases are a match to TRBD2. The CDR3 runs 17 residues. Germline-derived CDR1 and CDR2 are LNHNV and YYDKDF (reference sequence). After removal of 5 bases from V and 5 bases from J, the junction contained 11 bases not matched to a gene. CDR3 sequence reads: CATSPLAGGQTTGELFF. CDR3 bases: TGTGCCACCAGCCCGTTAGCGGGAGGCCAGACGACCGGGGAGCTGTTTTTT.

The V gene is TRBV5-1, the J gene TRBJ2-5; D is ambiguous. Germline V gene data show CDR1 as SGHRS and CDR2 as YFSETQ. Trimming took off 4 bases at V and 1 base at J, with 14 bases between the two ends. The CDR3 spans 15 residues. CDR3 nucleotides: TGCGCCAGCAGCATTAGCCCTGGCTCCCAAGAGACCCAGTACTTC. This codes for CASSISPGSQETQYF. Full variable domain (outside the CDR3, taken from reference TRBV5-1 and TRBJ2-5): KAGVTQTPRYLIKTRGQQVTLSCSPISGHRSVSWYQQTPGQGLQFLFEYFSETQRNKGNFPGRFSGRQFSNSRSEMNVSTLELGDSALYLCASSISPGSQETQYFGPGTRLLVL.

This sequence joins TRBV5-8 and TRBJ2-7; TRBD1 agrees at 8 bases. CDR3 size: 16 residues. Germline CDR1 and CDR2: SGHTS and YDEGEE. Trimming removed 4 bases from V and 3 bases from J; junction bases left unmatched: 12. Here the CDR3 reads CASSRTVGQGGYEQYF. CDR3 bases: TGTGCCAGCAGCCGGACCGTTGGACAGGGAGGCTACGAGCAGTACTTC.

The chain has TRBV19 and TRBJ2-5; maybe TRBD2 (6 bases). The CDR3 runs 15 residues. The V end was cut by 1 base, the J end by 3 bases, with 12 bases between. In germline, CDR1 is LNHDA, CDR2 SQIVND (reference sequence). The CDR3 spells CASSIVGRGEETQYF. CDR3 in DNA: TGTGCCAGTAGTATAGTCGGGCGGGGCGAAGAGACCCAGTACTTC.

The chain couples TRBV19 to TRBJ2-5, with D perhaps TRBD1 (5 bases). CDR1 LNHDA and CDR2 SQIVND come from the germline V gene (reference sequence). With 5 bases removed from V and 2 bases from J, the gap between germline ends came to 12 bases. This CDR3 comprises 14 residues. CDR3 in DNA: TGTGCCAGTAGTTCTATGGCAGGGCAAGAGACCCAGTACTTC. This gives the protein CASSSMAGQETQYF.

This chain connects TRBV5-4 to TRBJ2-7; perhaps TRBD1 as D (6 bases). Trimming cost V 0 bases and J 1 base, with 8 bases left between them. Germline V gene sequence: CDR1 SGHNT, CDR2 YYREEE (reference sequence). There are 14 residues in the CDR3. DNA for the CDR3: TGTGCCAGCAGCTTGGACAGGGCGTCCTACGAGCAGTACTTC. Protein sequence: CASSLDRASYEQYF. The complete variable domain, with remaining parts taken from reference TRBV5-4 and TRBJ2-7, reads ETGVTQSPTHLIKTRGQQVTLRCSSQSGHNTVSWYQQALGQGPQFIFQYYREEENGRGNFPPRFSGLQFPNYSSELNVNALELDDSALYLCASSLDRASYEQYFGPGTRLTVT.

This chain connects TRBV5-1 to TRBJ2-1; 13 bases are a match to TRBD2. V lost 4 bases to trimming and J lost 7 bases; unmatched junction nucleotides: 5. This CDR3 is 15 amino acids long. The V gene's germline CDR1 is SGHRS and CDR2 YFSETQ. DNA for the CDR3: TGCGCCAGCAGCGGACTAGCGGGGGCGACTAATGAGCAGTTCTTC. It encodes CASSGLAGATNEQFF.

The rearrangement joins TRBV12-2 to TRBJ2-3; the table's D gene call, TRBD2, was not cross checked with the DNA. TRBV12-2 corresponds to a pseudogene. The CDR3 is made up of 16 amino acids. The CDR3 spells CASRSFQRRSTDTQYF. DNA for the CDR3: TGTGCAAGTCGCTCCTTTCAGCGGCGGAGCACAGATACGCAGTATTTT.

The rearrangement joins TRBV5-1 to TRBJ1-2, with 11 nucleotides matching TRBD1. Trimming at V came to 3 bases and at J to 4 bases, leaving 11 bases not matched to a gene. CDR1 SGHRS and CDR2 YFSETQ come from the germline V gene. The CDR3 has 17 residues. CDR3 loop: CASSWTGGAGTFYGYTF. The CDR3 DNA sequence: TGCGCCAGCAGCTGGACAGGGGGCGCAGGGACCTTCTATGGCTACACCTTC.

The V gene is TRBV5-4, the J gene TRBJ1-2, with a possible D match to TRBD1 (6 bases). The CDR3 sequence is 13 residues long. Looked up from germline, CDR1 is SGHNT and CDR2 is YYREEE (reference sequence). The V and J ends lost 4 bases and 2 bases respectively, with 9 bases between them. For the CDR3, the DNA is TGTGCCAGCAGCCAAGACAGGAACTATGGCTACACCTTC. Translated, it gives CASSQDRNYGYTF.

The V call is TRBV30, the J call TRBJ1-2; D remains unclear. CDR3 length: 14 amino acids. The V end lost 6 bases, the J end lost 2 bases, and 16 bases lay between the germline ends. The V gene's germline CDR1 is GTSNPN and CDR2 SVGIG (reference sequence). In DNA, the CDR3 is TGTGCCTGCCCAGCAGGTCAAATCAACTATGGCTACACCTTC. Translating gives CACPAGQINYGYTF.

This CDR3 reads CATSRGESYGYTF. CDR3 DNA sequence: TGTGCCACCAGCCGCGGGGAAAGCTATGGCTACACCTTC. The chain is built from TRBV15 and TRBJ1-2; D is unresolved. CDR3 length: 13 amino acids. Germline V lookup: CDR1 LNHNV, CDR2 YYDKDF (reference sequence). Trimming cost V 5 bases and J 4 bases, with 11 bases left between them.

The chain recombines TRBV7-3 with TRBJ2-2, with no clear D. V lost 3 bases and J 1 base, leaving 6 bases between the germline ends. From germline, CDR1 is SGHTA and CDR2 FQGTGA. The CDR3 consists of 14 residues. CDR3 DNA sequence: TGTGCCAGCAGCTTTCTAGGGAACACCGGGGAGCTGTTTTTT. Amino acid sequence: CASSFLGNTGELFF.